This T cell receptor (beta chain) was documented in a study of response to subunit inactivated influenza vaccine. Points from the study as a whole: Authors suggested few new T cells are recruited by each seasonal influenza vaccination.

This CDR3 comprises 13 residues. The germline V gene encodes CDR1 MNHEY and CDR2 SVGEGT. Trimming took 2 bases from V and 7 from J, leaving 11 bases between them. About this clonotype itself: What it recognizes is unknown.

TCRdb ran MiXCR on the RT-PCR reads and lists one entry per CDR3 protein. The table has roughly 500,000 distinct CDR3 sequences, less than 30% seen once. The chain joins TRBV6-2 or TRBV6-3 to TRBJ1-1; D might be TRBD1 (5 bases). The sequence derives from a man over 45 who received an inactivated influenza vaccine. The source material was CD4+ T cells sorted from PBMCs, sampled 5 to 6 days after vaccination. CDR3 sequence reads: CASSYIPGGEAFF. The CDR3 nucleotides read TGTGCCAGCAGTTACATACCGGGGGGTGAAGCTTTCTTT.